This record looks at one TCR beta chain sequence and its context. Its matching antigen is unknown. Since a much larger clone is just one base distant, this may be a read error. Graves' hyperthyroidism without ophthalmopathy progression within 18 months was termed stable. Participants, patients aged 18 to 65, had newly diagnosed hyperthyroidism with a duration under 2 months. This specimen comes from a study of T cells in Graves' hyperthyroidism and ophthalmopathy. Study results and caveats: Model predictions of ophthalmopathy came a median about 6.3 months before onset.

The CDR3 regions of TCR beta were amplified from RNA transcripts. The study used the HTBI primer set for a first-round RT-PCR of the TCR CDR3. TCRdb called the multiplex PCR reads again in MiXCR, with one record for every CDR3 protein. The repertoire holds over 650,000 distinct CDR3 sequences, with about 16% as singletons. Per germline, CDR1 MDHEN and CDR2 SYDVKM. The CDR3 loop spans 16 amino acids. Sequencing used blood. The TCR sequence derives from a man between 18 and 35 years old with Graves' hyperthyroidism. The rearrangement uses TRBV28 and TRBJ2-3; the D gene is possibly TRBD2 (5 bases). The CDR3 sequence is CASRRVLGSKADMQYF. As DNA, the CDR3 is TGTGCCAGCCGTCGAGTCTTAGGGAGTAAGGCAGATATGCAGTATTTT.